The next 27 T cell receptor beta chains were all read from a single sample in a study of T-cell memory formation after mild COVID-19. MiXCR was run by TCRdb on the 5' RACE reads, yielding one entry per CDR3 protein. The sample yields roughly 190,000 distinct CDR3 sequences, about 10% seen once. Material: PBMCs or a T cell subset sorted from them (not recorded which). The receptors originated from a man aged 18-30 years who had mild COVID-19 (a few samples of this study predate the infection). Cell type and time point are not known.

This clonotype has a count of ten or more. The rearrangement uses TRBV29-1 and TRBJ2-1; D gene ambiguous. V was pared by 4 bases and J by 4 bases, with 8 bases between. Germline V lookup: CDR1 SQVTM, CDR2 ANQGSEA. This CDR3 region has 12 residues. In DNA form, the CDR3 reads TGCAGCGTTGGCAGGCGGTACAATGAGCAGTTCTTC. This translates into CSVGRRYNEQFF.

CDR3 bases: TGCGCCAGCAGCTCCTACTCGGCAGACGAGCAGTACTTC. This encodes CASSSYSADEQYF. The chain combines TRBV5-1 with TRBJ2-7; D call uncertain. This CDR3 comprises 13 residues. The V gene's germline CDR1 is SGHRS and CDR2 YFSETQ. V was cut by 3 bases and J by 5 bases, with 12 bases left in between.

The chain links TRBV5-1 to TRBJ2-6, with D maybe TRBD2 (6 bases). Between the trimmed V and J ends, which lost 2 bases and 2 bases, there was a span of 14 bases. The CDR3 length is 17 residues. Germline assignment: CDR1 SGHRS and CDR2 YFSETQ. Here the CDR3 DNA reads TGCGCCAGCAGCTTCAGGGCATGGGGGGCTGGGGCCAACGTCCTGACTTTC. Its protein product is CASSFRAWGAGANVLTF.

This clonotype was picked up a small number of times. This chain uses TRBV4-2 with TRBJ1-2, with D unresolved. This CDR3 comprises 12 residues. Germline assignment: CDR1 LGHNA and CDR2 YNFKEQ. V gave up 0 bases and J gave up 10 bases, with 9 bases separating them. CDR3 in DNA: TGTGCCAGCAGCCAAGAAGACCTGGCCTACACCTTC. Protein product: CASSQEDLAYTF.

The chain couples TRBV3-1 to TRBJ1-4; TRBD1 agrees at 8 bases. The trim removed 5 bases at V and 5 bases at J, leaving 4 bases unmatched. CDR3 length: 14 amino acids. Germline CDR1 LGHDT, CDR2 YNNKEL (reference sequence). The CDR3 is CASSVQGGNEKLFF. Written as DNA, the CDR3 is TGTGCCAGCAGCGTACAGGGGGGCAATGAAAAACTGTTTTTT. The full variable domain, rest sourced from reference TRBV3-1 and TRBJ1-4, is DTAVSQTPKYLVTQMGNDKSIKCEQNLGHDTMYWYKQDSKKFLKIMFSYNNKELIINETVPNRFSPKSPDKAHLNLHINSLELGDSAVYFCASSVQGGNEKLFFGSGTQLSVL.

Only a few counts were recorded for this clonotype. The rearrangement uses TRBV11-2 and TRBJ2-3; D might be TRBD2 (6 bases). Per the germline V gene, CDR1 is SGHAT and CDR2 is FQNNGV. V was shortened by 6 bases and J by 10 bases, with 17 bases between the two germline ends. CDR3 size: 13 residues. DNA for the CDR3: TGTGCCAGCAGTTCCCCCCCCGGGGGTGCGCAGTATTTT. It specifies CASSSPPGGAQYF.

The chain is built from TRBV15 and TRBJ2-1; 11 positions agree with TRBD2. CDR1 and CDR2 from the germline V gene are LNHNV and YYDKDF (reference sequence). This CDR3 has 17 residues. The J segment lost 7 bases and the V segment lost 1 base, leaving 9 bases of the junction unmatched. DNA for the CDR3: TGTGCCACCAGCAGAGCGCATAGCGGGGGGGGTGGGAATGAGCAGTTCTTC. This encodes CATSRAHSGGGGNEQFF.

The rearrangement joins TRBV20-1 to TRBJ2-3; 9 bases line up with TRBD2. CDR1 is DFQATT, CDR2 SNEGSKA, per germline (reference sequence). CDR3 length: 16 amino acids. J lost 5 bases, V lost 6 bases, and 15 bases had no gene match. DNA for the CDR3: TGCAGTGCCTCTCAGGGGCGGGGGGGCCGCGGAGATACGCAGTATTTT. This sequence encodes CSASQGRGGRGDTQYF.

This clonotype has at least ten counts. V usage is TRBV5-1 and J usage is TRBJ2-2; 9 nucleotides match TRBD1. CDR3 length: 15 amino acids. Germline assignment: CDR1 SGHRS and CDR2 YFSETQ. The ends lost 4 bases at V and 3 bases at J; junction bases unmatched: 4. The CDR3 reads CASSQRTGDTGELFF. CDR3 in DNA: TGCGCCAGCAGCCAGCGGACAGGGGACACCGGGGAGCTGTTTTTT.

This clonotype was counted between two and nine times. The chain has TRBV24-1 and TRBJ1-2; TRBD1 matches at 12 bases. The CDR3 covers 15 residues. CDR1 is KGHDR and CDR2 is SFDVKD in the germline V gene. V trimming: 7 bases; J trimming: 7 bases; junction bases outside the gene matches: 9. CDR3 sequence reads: CATSDGTGGAGGYTF. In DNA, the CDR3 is TGTGCCACCAGCGATGGGACAGGGGGCGCTGGTGGCTACACCTTC.

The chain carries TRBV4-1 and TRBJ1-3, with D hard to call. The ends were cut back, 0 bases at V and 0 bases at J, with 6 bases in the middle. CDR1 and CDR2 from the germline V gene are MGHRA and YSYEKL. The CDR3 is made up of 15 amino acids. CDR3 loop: CASSQDVLSGNTIYF. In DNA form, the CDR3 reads TGCGCCAGCAGCCAAGATGTCCTCTCTGGAAACACCATATATTTT.

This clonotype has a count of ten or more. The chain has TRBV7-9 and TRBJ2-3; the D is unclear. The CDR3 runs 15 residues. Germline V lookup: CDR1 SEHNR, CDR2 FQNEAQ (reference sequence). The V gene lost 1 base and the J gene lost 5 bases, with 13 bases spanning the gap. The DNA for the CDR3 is TGTGCCAGCAGCTTAGAAGGTACCAGCTTAGATACGCAGTATTTT. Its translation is CASSLEGTSLDTQYF.

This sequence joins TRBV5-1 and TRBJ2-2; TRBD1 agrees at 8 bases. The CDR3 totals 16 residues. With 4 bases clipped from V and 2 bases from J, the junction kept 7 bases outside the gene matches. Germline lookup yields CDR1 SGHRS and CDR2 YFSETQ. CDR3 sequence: CASSMRGQANTGELFF. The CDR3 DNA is TGCGCCAGCAGCATGCGGGGACAGGCAAACACCGGGGAGCTGTTTTTT.

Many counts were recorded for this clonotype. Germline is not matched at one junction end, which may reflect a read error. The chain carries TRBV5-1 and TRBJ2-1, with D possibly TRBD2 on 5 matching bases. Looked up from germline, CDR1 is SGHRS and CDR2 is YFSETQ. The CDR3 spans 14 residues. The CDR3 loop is CASSLGGPYNEQFF. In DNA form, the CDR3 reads TGTGCCAGCAGTTTGGGCGGGCCATACAATGAGCAGTTCTTC.

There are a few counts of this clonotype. Written as DNA, the CDR3 is TGTGCCAGCAGCCCCGACTCGCTACAAGAGACCCAGTACTTC. Amino acid sequence: CASSPDSLQETQYF. The V gene is TRBV5-4, the J gene TRBJ2-5, with no clear D. CDR1 is SGHNT and CDR2 is YYREEE in the germline V gene (reference sequence). Trimming removed 4 bases from V and 2 bases from J, with 12 bases in between. The CDR3 spans 14 residues.

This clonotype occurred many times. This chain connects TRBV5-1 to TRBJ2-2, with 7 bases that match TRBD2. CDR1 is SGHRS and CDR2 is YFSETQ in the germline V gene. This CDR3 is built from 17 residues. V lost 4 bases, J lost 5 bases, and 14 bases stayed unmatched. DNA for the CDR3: TGCGCCAGCAGCCGCTCTCTAAGCGGGGCAGGGACCGGGGAGCTGTTTTTT. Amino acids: CASSRSLSGAGTGELFF.

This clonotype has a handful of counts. The CDR3 nucleotides are TGCAGCGTTGGTCTAACAGAGACCCAGTACTTC. Translation gives CSVGLTETQYF. J is TRBJ2-5 and V is TRBV29-1; the D is unclear. Per germline, CDR1 SQVTM and CDR2 ANQGSEA. Trimming pared 4 bases from V and 4 bases from J, leaving 7 bases between. The CDR3 is 11 residues long.

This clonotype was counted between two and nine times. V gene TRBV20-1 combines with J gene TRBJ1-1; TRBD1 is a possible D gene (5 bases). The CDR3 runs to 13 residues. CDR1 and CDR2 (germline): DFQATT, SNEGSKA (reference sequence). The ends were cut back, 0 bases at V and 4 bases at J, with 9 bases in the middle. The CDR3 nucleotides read TGCAGTGCTAGAGAGGGGGTACCCACTGAAGCTTTCTTT. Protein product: CSAREGVPTEAFF.

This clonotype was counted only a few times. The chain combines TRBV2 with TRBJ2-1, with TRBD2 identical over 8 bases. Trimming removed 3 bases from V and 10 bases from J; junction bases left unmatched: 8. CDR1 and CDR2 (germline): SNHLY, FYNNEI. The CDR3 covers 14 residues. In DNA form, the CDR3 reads TGTGCCAGCAGTGACCGAGCGGGGGTGGAGGAGCAGTTCTTC. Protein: CASSDRAGVEEQFF.

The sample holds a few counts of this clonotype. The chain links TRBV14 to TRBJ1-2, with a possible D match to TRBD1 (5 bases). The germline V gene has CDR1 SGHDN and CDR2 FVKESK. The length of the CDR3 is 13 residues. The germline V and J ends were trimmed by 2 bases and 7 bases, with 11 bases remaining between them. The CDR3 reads CASSQSRAGGYTF. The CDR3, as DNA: TGTGCCAGCAGCCAAAGCAGGGCAGGTGGCTACACCTTC.

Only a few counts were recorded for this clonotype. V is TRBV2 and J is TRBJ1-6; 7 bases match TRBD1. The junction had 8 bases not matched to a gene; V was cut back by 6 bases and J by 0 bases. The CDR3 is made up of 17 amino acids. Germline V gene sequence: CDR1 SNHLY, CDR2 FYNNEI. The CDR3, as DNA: TGTGCCAGCAGCGGACAGGTTAAGAGCTCCTATAATTCACCCCTCCACTTT. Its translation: CASSGQVKSSYNSPLHF.

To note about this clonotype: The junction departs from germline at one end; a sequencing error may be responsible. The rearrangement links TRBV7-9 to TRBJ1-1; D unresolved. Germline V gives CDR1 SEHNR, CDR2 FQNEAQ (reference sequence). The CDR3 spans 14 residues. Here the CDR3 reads CASSLRESNTESFF. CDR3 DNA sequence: TGTGCCAGCAGCTTGCGGGAGTCGAACACTGAATCTTTCTTT. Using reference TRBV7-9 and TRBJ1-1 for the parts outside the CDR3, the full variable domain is DTGVSQNPRHKITKRGQNVTFRCDPISEHNRLYWYRQTLGQGPEFLTYFQNEAQLEKSRLLSDRFSAERPKGSFSTLEIQRTEQGDSAMYLCASSLRESNTESFFGQGTRLTVV.

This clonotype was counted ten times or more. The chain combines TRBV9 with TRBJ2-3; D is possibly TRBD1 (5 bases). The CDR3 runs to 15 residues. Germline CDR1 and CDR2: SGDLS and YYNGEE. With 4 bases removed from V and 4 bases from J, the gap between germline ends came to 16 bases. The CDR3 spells CASSPQGRSPDTQYF. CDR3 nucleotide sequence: TGTGCCAGCAGCCCCCAGGGTAGAAGCCCAGATACGCAGTATTTT.

The CDR3 sequence is CASSSRDRVPVGELFF. The CDR3 coding sequence is TGTGCCAGCAGCTCCCGGGACAGGGTGCCAGTCGGGGAGCTGTTTTTT. V gene TRBV7-2 combines with J gene TRBJ2-2, with 9 bases fitting TRBD1. The V segment lost 4 bases and the J segment 7 bases; nucleotides outside the gene matches: 10. This CDR3 is built from 16 residues. The germline V gene has CDR1 SGHTA and CDR2 FQGNSA.

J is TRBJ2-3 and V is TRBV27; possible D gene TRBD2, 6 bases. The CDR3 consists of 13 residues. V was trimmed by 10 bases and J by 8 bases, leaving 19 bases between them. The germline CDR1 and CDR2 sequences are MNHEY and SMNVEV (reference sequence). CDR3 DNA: TGTGCCACGCCGGGGGATACAACCCGTACGCAGTATTTT. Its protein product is CATPGDTTRTQYF.

CDR3 DNA sequence: TGTGCCAGCTCACTGGAGGGGGGCACTTACAATGAGCAGTTCTTC. It codes for CASSLEGGTYNEQFF. V usage is TRBV18 and J usage is TRBJ2-1; the D gene could be TRBD1 or TRBD2 (6 bases each). Trimming shortened V by 4 bases and J by 4 bases, and 14 bases separated the two germline ends. CDR3 size: 15 residues. Germline-derived CDR1 and CDR2 are KGHSH and LQKENI. The full variable domain, completed using reference TRBV18 and TRBJ2-1, is NAGVMQNPRHLVRRRGQEARLRCSPMKGHSHVYWYRQLPEEGLKFMVYLQKENIIDESGMPKERFSAEFPKEGPSILRIQQVVRGDSAAYFCASSLEGGTYNEQFFGPGTRLTVL.

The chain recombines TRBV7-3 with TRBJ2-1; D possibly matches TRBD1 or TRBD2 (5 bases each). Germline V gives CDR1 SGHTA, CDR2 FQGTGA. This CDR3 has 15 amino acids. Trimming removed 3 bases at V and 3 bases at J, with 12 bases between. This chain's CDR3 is CASSFRDGYYNEQFF. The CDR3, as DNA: TGTGCCAGCAGCTTCCGGGACGGATACTACAATGAGCAGTTCTTC.